The clone carrying this T cell receptor (beta chain) was detected ten times or more. Its antigen is unidentified. The CDR3 has 16 amino acids. The germline V gene has CDR1 SEHNR and CDR2 FQNEAQ (reference sequence). Trimming cost V 1 base and J 5 bases; bases outside gene matches: 10. The data originate from a study of neurological immune-mediated disorders. Volunteers attending a blood bank in Maryland, USA, served as healthy controls. 2 million unsorted PBMCs were stored in RNAlater at -80 °C before RNA extraction. Study results and caveats: Whereas HTLV-1-associated myelopathy showed the most TCR clonal expansion, multiple sclerosis showed the least, with levels below those of healthy controls.

The team produced cDNA through 5'RACE using 10-nucleotide random UMIs. MiXCR, applied by TCRdb to the 5' RACE reads, yields one record per CDR3 protein. The table has tens of thousands of distinct CDR3 sequences, 13% to 15% seen once; the top ten hold more than 6%. The sample consisted of PBMCs. The chain recombines TRBV7-9 with TRBJ2-5; TRBD2 aligns across 7 bases. This clonotype was obtained from a woman in her fifties or sixties in good health. CDR3 in amino acids: CASSLVERGKGETQYF. The CDR3 DNA reads as TGTGCCAGCAGCTTAGTGGAGCGGGGAAAAGGGGAGACCCAGTACTTC.